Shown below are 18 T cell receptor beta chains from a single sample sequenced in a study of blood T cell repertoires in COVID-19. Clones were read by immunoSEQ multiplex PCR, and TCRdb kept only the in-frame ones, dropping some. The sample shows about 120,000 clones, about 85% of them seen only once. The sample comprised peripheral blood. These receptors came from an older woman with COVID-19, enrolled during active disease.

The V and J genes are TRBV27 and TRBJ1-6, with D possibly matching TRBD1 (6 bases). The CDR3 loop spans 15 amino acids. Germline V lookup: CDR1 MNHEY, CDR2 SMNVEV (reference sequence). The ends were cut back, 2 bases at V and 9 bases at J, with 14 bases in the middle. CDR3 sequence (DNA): TGTGCCAGCAGTTTAAATTCCCTACAGGGTTCACCCCTCCACTTT. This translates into CASSLNSLQGSPLHF.

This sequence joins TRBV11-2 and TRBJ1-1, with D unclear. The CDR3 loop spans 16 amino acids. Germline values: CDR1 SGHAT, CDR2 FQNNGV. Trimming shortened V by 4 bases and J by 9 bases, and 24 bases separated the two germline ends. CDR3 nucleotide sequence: TGTGCCAGCAGCTCAACAAGAAAACAGTCGGTAGACAAAGCTTTCTTT. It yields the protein CASSSTRKQSVDKAFF.

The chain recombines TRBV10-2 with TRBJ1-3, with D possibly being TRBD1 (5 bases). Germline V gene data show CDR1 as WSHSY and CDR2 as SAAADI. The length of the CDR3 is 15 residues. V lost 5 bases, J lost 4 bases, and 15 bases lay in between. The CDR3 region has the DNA TGCGCCAGCAGTATGAGATCGGGGGACGGAAACACCATATATTTT. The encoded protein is CASSMRSGDGNTIYF.

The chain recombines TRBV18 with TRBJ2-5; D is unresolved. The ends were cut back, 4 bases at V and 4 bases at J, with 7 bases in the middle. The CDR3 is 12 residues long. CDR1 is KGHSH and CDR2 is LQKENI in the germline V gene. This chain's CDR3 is CASSLTLETQYF. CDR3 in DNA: TGTGCCAGCTCACTCACTTTAGAGACCCAGTACTTC.

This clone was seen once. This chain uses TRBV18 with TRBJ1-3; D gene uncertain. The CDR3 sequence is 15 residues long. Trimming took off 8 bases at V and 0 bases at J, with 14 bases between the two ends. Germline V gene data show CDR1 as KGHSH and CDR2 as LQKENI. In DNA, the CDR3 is TGTGCCAGCCTCCCGACGGGGAGCTCTGGAAACACCATATATTTT. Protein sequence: CASLPTGSSGNTIYF.

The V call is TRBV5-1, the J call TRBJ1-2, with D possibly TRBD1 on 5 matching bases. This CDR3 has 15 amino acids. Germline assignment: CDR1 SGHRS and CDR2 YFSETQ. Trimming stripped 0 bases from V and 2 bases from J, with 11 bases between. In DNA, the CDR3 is TGCGCCAGCAGCTTGGTGGACGGGGGGAACTATGGCTACACCTTC. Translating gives CASSLVDGGNYGYTF.

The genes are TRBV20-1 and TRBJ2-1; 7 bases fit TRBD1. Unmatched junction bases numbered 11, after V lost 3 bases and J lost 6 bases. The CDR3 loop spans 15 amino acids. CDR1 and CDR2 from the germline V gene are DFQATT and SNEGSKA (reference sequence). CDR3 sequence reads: CSASTGAPFLNEQFF. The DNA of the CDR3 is TGCAGTGCTAGTACAGGGGCCCCCTTCCTCAATGAGCAGTTCTTC.

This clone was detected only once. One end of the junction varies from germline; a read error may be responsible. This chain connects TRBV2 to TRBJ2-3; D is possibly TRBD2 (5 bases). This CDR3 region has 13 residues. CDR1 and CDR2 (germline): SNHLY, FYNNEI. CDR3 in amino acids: CASSEASKDTQYF. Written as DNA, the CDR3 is TGTGCCAGCAGTGAGGCTAGCAAAGATACGCAGTATTTT.

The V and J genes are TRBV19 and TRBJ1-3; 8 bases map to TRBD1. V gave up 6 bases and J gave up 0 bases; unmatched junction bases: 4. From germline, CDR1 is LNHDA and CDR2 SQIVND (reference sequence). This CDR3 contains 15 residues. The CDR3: CASRQGDLSGNTIYF. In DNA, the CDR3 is TGTGCCAGTAGACAGGGGGATCTCTCTGGAAACACCATATATTTT.

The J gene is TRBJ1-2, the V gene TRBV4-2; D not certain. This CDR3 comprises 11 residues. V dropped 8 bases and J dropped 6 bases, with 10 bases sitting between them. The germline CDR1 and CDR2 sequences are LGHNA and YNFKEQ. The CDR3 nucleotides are TGTGCCAGCGGGAGGGATCATGGCTACACCTTC. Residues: CASGRDHGYTF.

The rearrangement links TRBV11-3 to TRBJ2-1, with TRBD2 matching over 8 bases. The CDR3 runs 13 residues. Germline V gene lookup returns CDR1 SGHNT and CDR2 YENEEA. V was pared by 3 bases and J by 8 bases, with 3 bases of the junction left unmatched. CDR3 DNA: TGTGCCAGCAGCTTGGCGGGGGGCGATGAGCAGTTCTTC. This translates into CASSLAGGDEQFF.

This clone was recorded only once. Written as DNA, the CDR3 is TGTGCCAGCAGTACCAAACCGGGACAAGATAATAGCAATCAGCCCCAGCATTTT. Protein product: CASSTKPGQDNSNQPQHF. V is TRBV2 and J is TRBJ1-5; D is possibly TRBD1 (6 bases). Germline V lookup: CDR1 SNHLY, CDR2 FYNNEI. The V gene lost 5 bases and the J gene lost 0 bases, with 20 bases spanning the gap. CDR3 length equals 18 residues. The entire variable domain, with the rest obtained from reference TRBV2 and TRBJ1-5, is as follows: EPEVTQTPSHQVTQMGQEVILRCVPISNHLYFYWYRQILGQKVEFLVSFYNNEISEKSEIFDDQFSVERPDGSNFTLKIRSTKLEDSAMYFCASSTKPGQDNSNQPQHFGDGTRLSIL.

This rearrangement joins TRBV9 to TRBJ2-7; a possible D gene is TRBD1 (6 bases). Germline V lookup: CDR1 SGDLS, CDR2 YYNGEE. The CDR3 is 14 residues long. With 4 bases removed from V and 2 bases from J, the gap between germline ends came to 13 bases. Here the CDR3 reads CASSRDINAYEQYF. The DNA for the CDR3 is TGTGCCAGCAGCAGGGACATAAATGCCTACGAGCAGTACTTC.

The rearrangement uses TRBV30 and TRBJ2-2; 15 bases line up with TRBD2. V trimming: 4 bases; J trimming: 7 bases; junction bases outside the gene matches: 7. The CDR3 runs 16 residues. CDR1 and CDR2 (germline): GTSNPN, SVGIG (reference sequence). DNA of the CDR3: TGTGCCTGGACGGGACTAGCGGGGGGATTTGGCGGGGAGCTGTTTTTT. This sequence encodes CAWTGLAGGFGGELFF.

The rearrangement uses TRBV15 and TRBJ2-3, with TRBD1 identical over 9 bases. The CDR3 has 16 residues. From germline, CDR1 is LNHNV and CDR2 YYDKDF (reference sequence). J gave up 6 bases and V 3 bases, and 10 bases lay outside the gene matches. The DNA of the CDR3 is TGTGCCACCAGCAGTTCTCCCGGGACAGGGTTCGATACGCAGTATTTT. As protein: CATSSSPGTGFDTQYF.

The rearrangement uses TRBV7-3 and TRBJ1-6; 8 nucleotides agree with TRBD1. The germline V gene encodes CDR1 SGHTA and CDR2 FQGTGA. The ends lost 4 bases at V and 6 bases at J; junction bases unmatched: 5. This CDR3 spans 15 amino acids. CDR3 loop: CASSSTGGLNSPLHF. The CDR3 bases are TGTGCCAGCAGCTCAACAGGGGGTCTTAATTCACCCCTCCACTTT.

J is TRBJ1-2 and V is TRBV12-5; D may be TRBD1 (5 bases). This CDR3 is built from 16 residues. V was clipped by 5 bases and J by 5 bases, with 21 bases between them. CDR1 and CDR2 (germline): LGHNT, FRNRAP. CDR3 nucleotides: TGTGCTAGTGGTCCTGGGGGGGAGGGGCCACTTTATGGCTACACCTTC. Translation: CASGPGGEGPLYGYTF. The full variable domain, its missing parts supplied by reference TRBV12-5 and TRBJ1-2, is DARVTQTPRHKVTEMGQEVTMRCQPILGHNTVFWYRQTMMQGLELLAYFRNRAPLDDSGMPKDRFSAEMPDATLATLKIQPSEPRDSAVYFCASGPGGEGPLYGYTFGSGTRLTVV.

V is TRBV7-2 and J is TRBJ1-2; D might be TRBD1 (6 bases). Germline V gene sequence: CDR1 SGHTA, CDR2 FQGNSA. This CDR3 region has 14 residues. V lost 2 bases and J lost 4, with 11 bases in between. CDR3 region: CASSLWDTSYGYTF. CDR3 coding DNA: TGTGCCAGCAGCTTATGGGACACCTCCTATGGCTACACCTTC.